The rows below give T cell receptor beta chains drawn from one sample of a study of T cell responses to AZD1222 COVID-19 vaccine. The assay was immunoSEQ multiplex PCR, and TCRdb's table has in-frame clones only and misses some. The profile covers about 110,000 clones, with 65% to 85% appearing a single time and around a tenth taken by the ten largest. The sample was peripheral blood, taken on day 0 of AZD1222 vaccination. The source of these receptors is an adult in good health. CDR3s leave out the opening cysteine and the closing phenylalanine or tryptophan. The D gene is left open where the match is weak.

cdr3_aa: ASSPREAADTQY; cdr3_length: 12; v_call: TRBV18; d_call: TRBD2
cdr3_aa: SGWIETQY; cdr3_length: 8; v_call: TRBV29-1; d_call: .
cdr3_aa: ASSPGLATYEQY; cdr3_length: 12; v_call: TRBV5-1; d_call: TRBD2
cdr3_aa: ASSPSWTGLNQPQH; cdr3_length: 14; v_call: TRBV18; d_call: TRBD1
cdr3_aa: AWSAAATNEKLF; cdr3_length: 12; v_call: TRBV30; d_call: .
cdr3_aa: ASSLREGIAQY; cdr3_length: 11; v_call: TRBV7-9; d_call: TRBD2
cdr3_aa: ASSFANTGELF; cdr3_length: 11; v_call: TRBV2; d_call: .
cdr3_aa: ASSLDSRPTIITQY; cdr3_length: 14; v_call: TRBV5-8; d_call: .
cdr3_aa: ASSSPGQTYEQY; cdr3_length: 12; v_call: TRBV27; d_call: TRBD1
cdr3_aa: SVGRQGASGELF; cdr3_length: 12; v_call: TRBV29-1; d_call: TRBD1
cdr3_aa: ASSQLAGVQY; cdr3_length: 10; v_call: TRBV6-2/TRBV6-3; d_call: TRBD2
cdr3_aa: ASSYSQGTLDEQY; cdr3_length: 13; v_call: TRBV6-5; d_call: .
cdr3_aa: ASSGQGTATEAF; cdr3_length: 12; v_call: TRBV2; d_call: TRBD1
cdr3_aa: ASRGQGGELF; cdr3_length: 10; v_call: TRBV25-1; d_call: TRBD1
cdr3_aa: SVAGGGTGAF; cdr3_length: 10; v_call: TRBV29-1; d_call: .
cdr3_aa: ASSRGQGGSSYEQY; cdr3_length: 14; v_call: TRBV4-2; d_call: .
cdr3_aa: ASRRAKNQPQH; cdr3_length: 11; v_call: TRBV28; d_call: .
cdr3_aa: ASSSDNLNSPLH; cdr3_length: 12; v_call: TRBV11-2; d_call: .
cdr3_aa: ASSLGLAGGYPATQY; cdr3_length: 15; v_call: TRBV23-1; d_call: TRBD2
cdr3_aa: ASSEGMYSNEQF; cdr3_length: 12; v_call: TRBV7-2; d_call: .
cdr3_aa: ASSWPEGGLPQH; cdr3_length: 12; v_call: TRBV6-1; d_call: .
cdr3_aa: ASSPMEEATDTQY; cdr3_length: 13; v_call: TRBV18; d_call: .
cdr3_aa: ASSELAGSSYEQY; cdr3_length: 13; v_call: TRBV6-4; d_call: TRBD2
cdr3_aa: SAESQGYT; cdr3_length: 8; v_call: TRBV20-1; d_call: .
cdr3_aa: ASRSGGNTEAF; cdr3_length: 11; v_call: TRBV2; d_call: .
cdr3_aa: ASGMGGYQPQH; cdr3_length: 11; v_call: TRBV12-3/TRBV12-4; d_call: .
cdr3_aa: ASSIRDSEQY; cdr3_length: 10; v_call: TRBV27; d_call: .
cdr3_aa: SVDGHYGYT; cdr3_length: 9; v_call: TRBV29-1; d_call: .
cdr3_aa: ASDRGQSLDTQY; cdr3_length: 12; v_call: TRBV30; d_call: TRBD1
cdr3_aa: ATTRDREGEQY; cdr3_length: 11; v_call: TRBV10-3; d_call: TRBD1
cdr3_aa: ATGQGSTDTQY; cdr3_length: 11; v_call: TRBV24-1; d_call: TRBD1
cdr3_aa: AWTRDGYEQY; cdr3_length: 10; v_call: TRBV30; d_call: .
cdr3_aa: ASTQSLGNNQPQH; cdr3_length: 13; v_call: TRBV19; d_call: .
cdr3_aa: ASMDSGANVLT; cdr3_length: 11; v_call: TRBV7-9; d_call: .
cdr3_aa: ASSILGTQPQH; cdr3_length: 11; v_call: TRBV19; d_call: .
cdr3_aa: ASSQFQGGAGYT; cdr3_length: 12; v_call: TRBV14; d_call: TRBD1
cdr3_aa: AISPGGSYEQY; cdr3_length: 11; v_call: TRBV10-3; d_call: .
cdr3_aa: ASSPGLAGGETQY; cdr3_length: 13; v_call: TRBV5-1; d_call: TRBD2
cdr3_aa: ASSLSRRRLAGSEKLF; cdr3_length: 16; v_call: TRBV27; d_call: .
cdr3_aa: ASSFPQRAGNTGELF; cdr3_length: 15; v_call: TRBV7-2; d_call: .
cdr3_aa: ASSGGLSYEQY; cdr3_length: 11; v_call: TRBV9; d_call: .
cdr3_aa: ASSQGNGNTIY; cdr3_length: 11; v_call: TRBV18; d_call: .
cdr3_aa: ASSIRGRSNQPQH; cdr3_length: 13; v_call: TRBV19; d_call: .
cdr3_aa: ASSLPGSTNEKLF; cdr3_length: 13; v_call: TRBV5-4; d_call: .
cdr3_aa: ASSYGQGQGEDTQY; cdr3_length: 14; v_call: TRBV6-5; d_call: TRBD1
cdr3_aa: ASSSPSGTGYEQY; cdr3_length: 13; v_call: TRBV28; d_call: TRBD1
cdr3_aa: ASSLRTGDSTDTQY; cdr3_length: 14; v_call: TRBV5-1; d_call: .
cdr3_aa: ASSEALQGLRGNTIY; cdr3_length: 15; v_call: TRBV6-1; d_call: .
cdr3_aa: ASSLVGWYGYT; cdr3_length: 11; v_call: TRBV11-1; d_call: .
cdr3_aa: ASSYNPSGSYEQY; cdr3_length: 13; v_call: TRBV6-2/TRBV6-3; d_call: TRBD2
cdr3_aa: ASSFAGWYGYT; cdr3_length: 11; v_call: TRBV6-5; d_call: .
cdr3_aa: ASSQGYEQY; cdr3_length: 9; v_call: TRBV28; d_call: .